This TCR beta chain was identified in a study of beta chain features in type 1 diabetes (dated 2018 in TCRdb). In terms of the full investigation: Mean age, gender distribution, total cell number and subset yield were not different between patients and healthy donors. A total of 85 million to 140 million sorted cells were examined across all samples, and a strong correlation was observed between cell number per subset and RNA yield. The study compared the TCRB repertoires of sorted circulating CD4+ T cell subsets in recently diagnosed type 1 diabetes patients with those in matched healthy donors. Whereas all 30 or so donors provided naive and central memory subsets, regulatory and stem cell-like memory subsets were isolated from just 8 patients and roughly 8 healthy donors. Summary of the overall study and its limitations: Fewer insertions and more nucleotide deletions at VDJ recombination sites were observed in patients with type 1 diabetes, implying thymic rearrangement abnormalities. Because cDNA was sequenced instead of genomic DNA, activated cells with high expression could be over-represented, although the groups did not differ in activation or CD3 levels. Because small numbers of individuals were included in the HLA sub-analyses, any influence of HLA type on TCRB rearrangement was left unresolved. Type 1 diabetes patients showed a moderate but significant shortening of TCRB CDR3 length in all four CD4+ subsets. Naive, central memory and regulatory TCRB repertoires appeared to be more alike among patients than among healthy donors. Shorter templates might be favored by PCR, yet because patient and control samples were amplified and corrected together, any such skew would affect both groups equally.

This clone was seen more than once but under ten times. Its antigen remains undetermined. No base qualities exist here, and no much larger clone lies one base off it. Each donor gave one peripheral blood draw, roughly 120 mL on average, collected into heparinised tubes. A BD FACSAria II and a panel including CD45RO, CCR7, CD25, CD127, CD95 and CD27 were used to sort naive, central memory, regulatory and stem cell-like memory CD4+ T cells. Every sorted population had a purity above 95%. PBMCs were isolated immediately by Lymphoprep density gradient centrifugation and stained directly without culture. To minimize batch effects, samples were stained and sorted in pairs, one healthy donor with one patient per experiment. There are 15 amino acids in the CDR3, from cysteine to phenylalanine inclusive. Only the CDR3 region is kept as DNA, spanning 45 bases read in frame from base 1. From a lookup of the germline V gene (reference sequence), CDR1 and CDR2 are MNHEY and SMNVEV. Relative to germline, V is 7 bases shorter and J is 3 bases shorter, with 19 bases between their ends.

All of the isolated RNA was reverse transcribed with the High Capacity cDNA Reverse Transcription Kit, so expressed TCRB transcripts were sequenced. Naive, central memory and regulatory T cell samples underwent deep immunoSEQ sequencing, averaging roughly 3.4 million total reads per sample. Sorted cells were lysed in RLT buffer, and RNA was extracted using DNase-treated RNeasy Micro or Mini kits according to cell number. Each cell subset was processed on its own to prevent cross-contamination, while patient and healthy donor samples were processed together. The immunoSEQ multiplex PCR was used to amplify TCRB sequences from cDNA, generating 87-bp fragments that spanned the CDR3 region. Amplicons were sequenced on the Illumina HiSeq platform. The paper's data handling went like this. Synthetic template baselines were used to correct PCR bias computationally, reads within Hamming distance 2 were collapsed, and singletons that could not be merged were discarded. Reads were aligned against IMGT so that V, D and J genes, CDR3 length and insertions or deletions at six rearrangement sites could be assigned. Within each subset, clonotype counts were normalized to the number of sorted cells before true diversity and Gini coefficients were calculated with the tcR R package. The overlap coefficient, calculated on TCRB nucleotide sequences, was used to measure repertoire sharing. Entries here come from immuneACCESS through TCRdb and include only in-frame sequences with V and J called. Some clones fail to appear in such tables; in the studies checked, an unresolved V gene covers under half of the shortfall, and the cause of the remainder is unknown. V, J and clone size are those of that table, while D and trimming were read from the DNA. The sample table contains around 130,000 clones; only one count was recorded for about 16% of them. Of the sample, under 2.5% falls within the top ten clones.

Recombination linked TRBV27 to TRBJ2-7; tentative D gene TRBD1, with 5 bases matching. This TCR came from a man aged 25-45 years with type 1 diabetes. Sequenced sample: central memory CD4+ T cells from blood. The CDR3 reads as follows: CASIYVRAGNYEQYF. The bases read TGTGCCAGCATCTATGTACGCGCAGGGAACTACGAGCAGTACTTC.